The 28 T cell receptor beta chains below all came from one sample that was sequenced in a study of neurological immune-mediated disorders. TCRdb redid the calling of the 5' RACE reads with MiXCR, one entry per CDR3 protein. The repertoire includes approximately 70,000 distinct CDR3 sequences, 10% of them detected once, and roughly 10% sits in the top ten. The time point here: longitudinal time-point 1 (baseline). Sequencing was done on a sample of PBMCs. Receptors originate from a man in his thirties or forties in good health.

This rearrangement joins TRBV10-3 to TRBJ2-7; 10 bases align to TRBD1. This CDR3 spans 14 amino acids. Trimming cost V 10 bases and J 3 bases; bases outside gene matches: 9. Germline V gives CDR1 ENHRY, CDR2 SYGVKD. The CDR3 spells CATWPGQGLYEQYF. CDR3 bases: TGTGCCACGTGGCCGGGACAGGGGCTCTACGAGCAGTACTTC.

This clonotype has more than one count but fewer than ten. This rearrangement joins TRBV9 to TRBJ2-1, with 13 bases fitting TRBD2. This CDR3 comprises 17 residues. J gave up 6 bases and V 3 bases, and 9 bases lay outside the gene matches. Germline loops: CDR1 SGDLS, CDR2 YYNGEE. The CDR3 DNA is TGTGCCAGCAGCGAGGGGACTAGCGGGAATCTGGGCAATGAGCAGTTCTTC. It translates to CASSEGTSGNLGNEQFF. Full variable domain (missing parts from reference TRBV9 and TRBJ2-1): DSGVTQTPKHLITATGQRVTLRCSPRSGDLSVYWYQQSLDQGLQFLIQYYNGEERAKGNILERFSAQQFPDLHSELNLSSLELGDSALYFCASSEGTSGNLGNEQFFGPGTRLTVL.

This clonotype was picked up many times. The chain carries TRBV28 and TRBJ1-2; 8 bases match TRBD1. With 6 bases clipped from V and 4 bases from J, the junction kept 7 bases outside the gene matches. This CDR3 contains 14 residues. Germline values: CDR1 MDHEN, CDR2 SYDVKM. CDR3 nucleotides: TGTGCCAGCAGCCCCAACAGGGGGTTCTATGGCTACACCTTC. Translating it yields CASSPNRGFYGYTF.

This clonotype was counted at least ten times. The DNA of the CDR3 is TGTGCCAGCAGACGACTAGCGGGAGGGAACTACAATGAGCAGTTCTTC. Translating gives CASRRLAGGNYNEQFF. This chain links TRBV6-2 or TRBV6-3 with TRBJ2-1; TRBD2 agrees at 14 bases. Germline V lookup: CDR1 MNHEY, CDR2 SVGEGT. Germline trimming cut 6 bases from V and 3 bases from J; bases unmatched to any gene: 4. The CDR3 is 16 residues long.

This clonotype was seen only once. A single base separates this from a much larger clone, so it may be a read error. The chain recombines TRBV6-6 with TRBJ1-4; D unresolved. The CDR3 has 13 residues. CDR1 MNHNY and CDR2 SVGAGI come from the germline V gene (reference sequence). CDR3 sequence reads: CVSSQDSNEKLFF. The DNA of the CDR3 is TGTGTCAGCAGCCAAGATTCGAATGAAAAACTGTTTTTT.

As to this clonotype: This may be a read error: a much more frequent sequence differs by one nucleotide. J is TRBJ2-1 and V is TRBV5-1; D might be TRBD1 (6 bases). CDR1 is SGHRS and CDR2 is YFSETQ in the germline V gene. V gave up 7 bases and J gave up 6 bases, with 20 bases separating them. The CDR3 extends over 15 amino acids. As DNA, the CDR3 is TGCGCCAGCCGATTCGGGACATGGGGCATCAATGAGCAGTTCTTC. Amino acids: CASRFGTWGINEQFF. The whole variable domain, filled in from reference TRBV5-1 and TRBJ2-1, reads KAGVTQTPRYLIKTRGQQVTLSCSPISGHRSVSWYQQTPGQGLQFLFEYFSETQRNKGNFPGRFSGRQFSNSRSEMNVSTLELGDSALYLCASRFGTWGINEQFFGPGTRLTVL.

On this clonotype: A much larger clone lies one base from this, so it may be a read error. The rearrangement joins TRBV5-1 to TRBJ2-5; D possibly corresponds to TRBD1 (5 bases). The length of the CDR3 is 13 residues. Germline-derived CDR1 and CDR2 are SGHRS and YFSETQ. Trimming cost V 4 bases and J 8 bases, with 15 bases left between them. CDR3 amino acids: CASSAGLGDTQYF. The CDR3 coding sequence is TGCGCCAGCAGCGCTGGCCTAGGGGATACCCAGTACTTC.

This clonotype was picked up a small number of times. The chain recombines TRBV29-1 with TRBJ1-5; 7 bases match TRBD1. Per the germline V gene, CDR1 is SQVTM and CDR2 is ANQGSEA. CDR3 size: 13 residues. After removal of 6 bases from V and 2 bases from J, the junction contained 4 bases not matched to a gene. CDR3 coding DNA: TGCAGCGTGCAGGGGGGGGGCAATCAGCCCCAGCATTTT. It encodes CSVQGGGNQPQHF.

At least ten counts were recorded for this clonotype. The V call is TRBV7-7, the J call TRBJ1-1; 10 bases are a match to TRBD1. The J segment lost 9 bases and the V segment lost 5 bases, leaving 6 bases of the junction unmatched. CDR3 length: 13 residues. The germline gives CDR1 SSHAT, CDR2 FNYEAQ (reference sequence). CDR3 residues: CASSLRTGGKAFF. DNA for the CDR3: TGTGCCAGCAGCCTGAGGACAGGGGGGAAAGCTTTCTTT.

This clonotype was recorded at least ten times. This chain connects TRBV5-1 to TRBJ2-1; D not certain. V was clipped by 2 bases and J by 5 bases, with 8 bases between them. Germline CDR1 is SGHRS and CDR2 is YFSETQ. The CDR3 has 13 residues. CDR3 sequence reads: CASSFRSNNEQFF. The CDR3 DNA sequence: TGCGCCAGCAGCTTCAGATCAAACAATGAGCAGTTCTTC.

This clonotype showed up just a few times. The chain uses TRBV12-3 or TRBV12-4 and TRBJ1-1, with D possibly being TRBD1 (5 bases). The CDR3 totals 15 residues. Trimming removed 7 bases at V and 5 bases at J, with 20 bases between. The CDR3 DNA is TGTGCCAGCAACCTGGCAGGGAGGGAAAAAACTGAAGCTTTCTTT. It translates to CASNLAGREKTEAFF.

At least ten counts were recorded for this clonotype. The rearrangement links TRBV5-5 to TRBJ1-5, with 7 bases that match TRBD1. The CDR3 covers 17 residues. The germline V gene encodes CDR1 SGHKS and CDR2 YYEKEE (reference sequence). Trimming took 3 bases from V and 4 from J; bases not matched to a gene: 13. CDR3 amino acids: CASSWGLDRVRNQPQHF. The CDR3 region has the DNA TGTGCCAGCAGCTGGGGCCTCGACAGGGTCCGGAATCAGCCCCAGCATTTT.

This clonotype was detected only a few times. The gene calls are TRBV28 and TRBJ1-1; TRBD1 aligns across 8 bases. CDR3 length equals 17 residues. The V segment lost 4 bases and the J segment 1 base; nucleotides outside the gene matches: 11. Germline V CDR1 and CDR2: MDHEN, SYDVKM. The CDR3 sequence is CASSSPLGQGENTEAFF. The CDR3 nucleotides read TGTGCCAGCAGTTCGCCCCTAGGACAGGGCGAGAACACTGAAGCTTTCTTT.

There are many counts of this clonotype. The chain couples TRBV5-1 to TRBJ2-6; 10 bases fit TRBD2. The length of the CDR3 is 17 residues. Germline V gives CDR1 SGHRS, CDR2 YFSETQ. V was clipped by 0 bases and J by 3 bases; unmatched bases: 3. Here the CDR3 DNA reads TGCGCCAGCAGCTTGGGAAGCGGGAGGGTTGGGGCCAACGTCCTGACTTTC. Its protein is CASSLGSGRVGANVLTF.

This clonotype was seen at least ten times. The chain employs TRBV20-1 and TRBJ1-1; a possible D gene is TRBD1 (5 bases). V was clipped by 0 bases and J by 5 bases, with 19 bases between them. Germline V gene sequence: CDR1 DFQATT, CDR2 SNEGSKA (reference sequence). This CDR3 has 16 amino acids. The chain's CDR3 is CSARDRLGRLGTEAFF. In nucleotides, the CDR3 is TGCAGTGCTAGAGATCGGTTGGGGCGATTAGGAACTGAAGCTTTCTTT.

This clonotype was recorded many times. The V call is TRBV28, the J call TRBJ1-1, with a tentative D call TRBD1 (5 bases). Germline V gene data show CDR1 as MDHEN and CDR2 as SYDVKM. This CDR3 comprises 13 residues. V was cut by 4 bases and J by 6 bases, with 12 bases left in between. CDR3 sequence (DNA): TGTGCCAGCAGTTGGGGGGAAACCCCTGAAGCTTTCTTT. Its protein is CASSWGETPEAFF.

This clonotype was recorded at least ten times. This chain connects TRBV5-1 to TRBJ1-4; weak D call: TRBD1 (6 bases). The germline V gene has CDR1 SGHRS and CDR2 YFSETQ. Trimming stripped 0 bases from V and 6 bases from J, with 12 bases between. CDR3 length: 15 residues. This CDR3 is CASSLGQVAYEKLFF. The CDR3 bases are TGCGCCAGCAGCTTGGGACAGGTGGCGTATGAAAAACTGTTTTTT.

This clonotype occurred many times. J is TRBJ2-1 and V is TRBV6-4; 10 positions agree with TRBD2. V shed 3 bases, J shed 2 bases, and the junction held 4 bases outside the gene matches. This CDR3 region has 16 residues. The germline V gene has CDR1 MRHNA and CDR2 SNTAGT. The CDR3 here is CASSDLGTSAYNEQFF. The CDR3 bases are TGTGCCAGCAGTGATCTGGGGACTAGCGCCTACAATGAGCAGTTCTTC.

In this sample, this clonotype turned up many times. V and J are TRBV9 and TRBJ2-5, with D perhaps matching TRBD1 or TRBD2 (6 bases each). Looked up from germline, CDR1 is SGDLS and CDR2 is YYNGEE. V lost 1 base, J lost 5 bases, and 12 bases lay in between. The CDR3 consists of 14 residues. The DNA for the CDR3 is TGTGCCAGCAGCGTATATGGGGGGCTGGAGACCCAGTACTTC. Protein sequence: CASSVYGGLETQYF.

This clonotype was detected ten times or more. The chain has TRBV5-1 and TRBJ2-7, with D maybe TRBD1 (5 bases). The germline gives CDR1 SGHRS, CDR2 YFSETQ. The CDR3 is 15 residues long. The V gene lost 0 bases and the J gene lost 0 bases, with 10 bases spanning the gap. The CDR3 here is CASSLASTVSYEQYF. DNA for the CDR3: TGCGCCAGCAGCTTGGCCTCGACAGTCTCCTACGAGCAGTACTTC.

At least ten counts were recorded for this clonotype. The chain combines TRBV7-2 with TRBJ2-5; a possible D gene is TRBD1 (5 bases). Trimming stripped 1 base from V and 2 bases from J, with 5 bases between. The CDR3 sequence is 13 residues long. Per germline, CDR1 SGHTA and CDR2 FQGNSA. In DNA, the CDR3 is TGTGCCAGCAGCTTAGACAGGCAAGAGACCCAGTACTTC. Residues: CASSLDRQETQYF.

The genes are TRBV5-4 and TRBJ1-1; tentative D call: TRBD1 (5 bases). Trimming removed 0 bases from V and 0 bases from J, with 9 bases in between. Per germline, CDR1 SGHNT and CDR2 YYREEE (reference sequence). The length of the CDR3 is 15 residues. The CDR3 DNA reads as TGTGCCAGCAGCTTGGAGCGACAGTTGAACACTGAAGCTTTCTTT. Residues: CASSLERQLNTEAFF.

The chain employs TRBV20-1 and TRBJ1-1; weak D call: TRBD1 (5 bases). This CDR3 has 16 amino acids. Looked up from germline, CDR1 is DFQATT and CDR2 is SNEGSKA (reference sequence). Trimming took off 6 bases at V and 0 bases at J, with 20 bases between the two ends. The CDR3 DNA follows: TGCAGTGCGAGATCTACTTGGACAACCATGAACACTGAAGCTTTCTTT. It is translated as CSARSTWTTMNTEAFF.

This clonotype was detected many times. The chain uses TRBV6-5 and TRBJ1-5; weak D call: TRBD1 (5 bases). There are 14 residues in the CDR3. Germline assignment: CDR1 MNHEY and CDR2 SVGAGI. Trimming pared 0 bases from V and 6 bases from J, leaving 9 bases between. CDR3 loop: CASSYSMGGQPQHF. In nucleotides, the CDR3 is TGTGCCAGCAGTTACTCGATGGGGGGTCAGCCCCAGCATTTT.

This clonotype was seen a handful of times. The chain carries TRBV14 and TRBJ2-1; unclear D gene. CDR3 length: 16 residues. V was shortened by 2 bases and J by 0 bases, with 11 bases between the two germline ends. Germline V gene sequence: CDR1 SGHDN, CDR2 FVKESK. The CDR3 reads CASSQPSADSYNEQFF. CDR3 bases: TGTGCCAGCAGCCAACCTAGTGCAGACTCCTACAATGAGCAGTTCTTC.

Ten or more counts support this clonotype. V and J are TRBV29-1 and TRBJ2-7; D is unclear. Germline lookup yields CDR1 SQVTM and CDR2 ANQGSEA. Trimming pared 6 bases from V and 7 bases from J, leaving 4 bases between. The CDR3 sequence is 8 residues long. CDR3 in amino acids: CSVIEQYF. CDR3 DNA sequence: TGCAGCGTAATTGAGCAGTACTTC.

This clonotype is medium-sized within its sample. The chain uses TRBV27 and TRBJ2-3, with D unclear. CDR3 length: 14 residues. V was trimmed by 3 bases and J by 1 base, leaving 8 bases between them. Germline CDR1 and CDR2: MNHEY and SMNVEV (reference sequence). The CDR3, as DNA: TGTGCCAGCAGTTTTGCAGGCGGCACAGATACGCAGTATTTT. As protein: CASSFAGGTDTQYF.

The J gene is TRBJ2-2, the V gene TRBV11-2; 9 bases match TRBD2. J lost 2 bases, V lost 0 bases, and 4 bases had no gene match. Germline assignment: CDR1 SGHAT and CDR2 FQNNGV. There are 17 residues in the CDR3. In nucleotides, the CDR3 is TGTGCCAGCAGCTTAGACGGACTAGCGCTTAACACCGGGGAGCTGTTTTTT. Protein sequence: CASSLDGLALNTGELFF.